The rows below give T cell receptor beta chains drawn from one sample of a study of shared clonotypes between healthy human individuals. Assay: immunoSEQ multiplex PCR; the TCRdb copy retains only in-frame clones and omits some. The table records 75,000 to 100,000 clones, roughly 45% of them present only once. The sample taken for sequencing was PBMCs. The origin of the receptors is a middle-aged woman in good health. Some clones in this sample may be carry-over from other donors' samples. The CDR3 runs from the conserved cysteine through the conserved F or W. A D gene is named only where the DNA matches it firmly. Rows give clone size only sometimes, using once, few, many, or a class for an expanded clone.

v_gene,j_gene,abundance,d_gene,CDR3nt,CDR3aa
TRBV6-1,TRBJ1-4,NA,TRBD1,TGTGCCAGCAGACCGGGACAGACTAATGAAAAACTGTTTTTT,CASRPGQTNEKLFF
TRBV28,TRBJ2-1,NA,NA,TGTGCCAGCGGTTACCCTCACGGAGGTTCCTGCAATGAGCAGTTCTTC,CASGYPHGGSCNEQFF
TRBV7-2,TRBJ2-5,NA,TRBD1,TGTGCCAGCAGTTTGACAGGGGGCCGGGAGACCCAGTACTTC,CASSLTGGRETQYF
TRBV2,TRBJ2-6,NA,TRBD1,TGTGCCAGCACCCTAGACAGGGCTGGGGCCAACGTCCTGACTTTC,CASTLDRAGANVLTF
TRBV2,TRBJ2-1,many,NA,TGTGCCAGCAGTGAATTATGGGGCGGGGAGCAGTTCTTC,CASSELWGGEQFF
TRBV7-3,TRBJ2-7,many,TRBD2,TGTGCCAGCAGCTTTTTAGCGGGACGAAGCCTAGGGAACTACGAGCAGTACTTC,CASSFLAGRSLGNYEQYF
TRBV30,TRBJ2-1,few,TRBD2,TGTGCCTGGAGTGCGGGACTAGCCATCAATGAGCAGTTCTTC,CAWSAGLAINEQFF
TRBV9,TRBJ2-1,NA,TRBD2,TGTGCCAGCAGCGTAGTGAGCGGGAGCAGTGAGCAGTTCTTC,CASSVVSGSSEQFF
TRBV27,TRBJ2-5,few,NA,TGTGCCAGCAGTTTTTCTTTAGGCCAAGAGACCCAGTACTTC,CASSFSLGQETQYF
TRBV4-3,TRBJ1-1,few,NA,TGCGCCAGCAGCCAAGATCGGGGGACTGAAGCTTTCTTT,CASSQDRGTEAFF
TRBV19,TRBJ2-7,once,TRBD2,TGTGCCAGTAGTCCCCGGGAAAGGGAGGGCGAGCAGTACTTC,CASSPREREGEQYF
TRBV5-4,TRBJ1-2,many,NA,TGTGCCAGCAGCTTGTCTCACGGTTTGAACTATGGCTACACCTTC,CASSLSHGLNYGYTF
TRBV2,TRBJ2-7,many,NA,TGTGCCAGCACAAGGTGGGTCGAGCAGTACTTC,CASTRWVEQYF
TRBV30,TRBJ2-5,NA,NA,TGTGCCTGGAAGGGCTCCCAAGAGACTCAGTACTTC,CAWKGSQETQYF
TRBV28,TRBJ2-7,NA,TRBD1,TGTGCCAGCAGCCTACCAGGGACAGGGGACGAGCAGTACTTC,CASSLPGTGDEQYF
TRBV2,TRBJ2-7,NA,TRBD1,TGTGCCAGCAGCGCCGGGACAGGGGGCTCCTACGAGCAGTACTTC,CASSAGTGGSYEQYF
TRBV10-3,TRBJ2-7,few,TRBD1,TGTGCCATCAGTAAAGGACAGGGGGCCTACGAGCAGTACTTC,CAISKGQGAYEQYF
TRBV29-1,TRBJ2-3,NA,TRBD2,TGCAGCGGAGCGGGAGGGCCAGGAACAGATACGCAGTATTTT,CSGAGGPGTDTQYF
TRBV7-2,TRBJ2-5,NA,TRBD2,TGTGCCAGCACGCTAGCGGGAGGGCCAGAGACCCAGTACTTC,CASTLAGGPETQYF
TRBV19,TRBJ2-7,many,NA,TGTGCCAGTAGTCGCGGTACAGTTACCTACGAGCAGTACTTC,CASSRGTVTYEQYF
TRBV15,TRBJ2-1,NA,TRBD1,TGTGCCACCAAGCAGGGGGTGTTCGTACAAAATGAGCAGTTCTTC,CATKQGVFVQNEQFF
TRBV30,TRBJ2-2,few,NA,TGTGCCTGGAAAGGCGGGACAGCGAACACCGGGGAGCTGTTTTTT,CAWKGGTANTGELFF
TRBV9,TRBJ1-5,NA,NA,TGTGCCAGCAGCTACGGGGGTAGCAATCAGCCCCAGCATTTT,CASSYGGSNQPQHF
TRBV4-2,TRBJ1-4,NA,NA,TGTGCCAGCAGTTTTCGGGCCAATGATGAAAAACTGTTTTTT,CASSFRANDEKLFF
TRBV27,TRBJ2-6,many,TRBD1,TGTGCCAGCACCCGGACAGGGTGGGCCTCTGGGGCCAACGTCCTGACTTTC,CASTRTGWASGANVLTF
TRBV13,TRBJ2-2,many,TRBD2,TGTGCCAGCAGCCTAGCGGGAGTCGGCTCTTACACCGGGGAGCTGTTTTTT,CASSLAGVGSYTGELFF
TRBV5-3,TRBJ2-2,NA,NA,TGTGCCAGCAGCCAAGATCACGGGAGTACCGGGGAGCTGTTTTTT,CASSQDHGSTGELFF
TRBV19,TRBJ1-1,few,TRBD1,TGTGCCAGTAGGATCGGGTCCGGGACAGGGCCCACTGAAGCTTTCTTT,CASRIGSGTGPTEAFF
TRBV7-3,TRBJ1-2,NA,NA,TGTGCCAGCAGCGCAGGGGCCTATGGCTACACCTTC,CASSAGAYGYTF
TRBV4-3,TRBJ1-4,NA,TRBD1,TGCGCCAGCAGCCAAGACCCTGGACAGGGACAGGAAAAACTGTTTTTT,CASSQDPGQGQEKLFF
TRBV9,TRBJ2-3,NA,TRBD2,TGTGCCAGCAGCGTAGGACTAGCGTCCCGCACAGATACGCAGTATTTT,CASSVGLASRTDTQYF
TRBV7-2,TRBJ2-4,NA,NA,TGTGCCAGCAGCTTAGGTCGGCGACAGTACTTC,CASSLGRRQYF
TRBV27,TRBJ1-2,few,NA,TGTGCCAGCAGCCCTCAGGGTAACGGCTATGGCTACACCTTC,CASSPQGNGYGYTF
TRBV7-9,TRBJ2-7,NA,NA,TGCGCCAGCAGCCAAGTACTGGGGACCTACGAGCAGTACTTC,CASSQVLGTYEQYF
TRBV27,TRBJ1-1,NA,NA,TGTGCCAGCAGTTTATCTCAGGGGACTGAAGCTTTCTTT,CASSLSQGTEAFF
TRBV11-1,TRBJ2-6,NA,TRBD1,TGTGCCAGCAGCTCCGGACAGGGCCCCCCTGGGGCCAACGTCCTGACTTTC,CASSSGQGPPGANVLTF
TRBV11-1,TRBJ2-3,NA,NA,TGTGCCAGCAGCCTCAGGCTAGCAGATACGCAGTATTTT,CASSLRLADTQYF
TRBV7-9,TRBJ2-7,NA,NA,TGTGCCAGCAGCGTTCGCGGATCCTACGAGCAGTACTTC,CASSVRGSYEQYF
TRBV4-2,TRBJ1-5,NA,TRBD1,TGTGCCAGCAGCCAAGACGGGGACAGGTATCAGCCCCAGCATTTT,CASSQDGDRYQPQHF
TRBV4-2,TRBJ2-7,NA,NA,TGTGCCAGCAGCCGAGTACGAGGACAGTCTCTCTCCTACGAGCAGTACTTC,CASSRVRGQSLSYEQYF
TRBV30,TRBJ1-1,many,TRBD1,TGTGCCTGGAAGAGACAGGGAGAGTTAAGAGCTTTCTTT,CAWKRQGELRAFF
TRBV4-1,TRBJ2-2,NA,TRBD2,TGCGCCAGCAGCCAAGCGGGAGGGAACACCGGGGAGCTGTTTTTT,CASSQAGGNTGELFF
TRBV5-1,TRBJ1-4,few,NA,TGCGCCAGCTCATTCCAGGGAGCTAATGAAAAACTGTTTTTT,CASSFQGANEKLFF
TRBV28,TRBJ2-7,NA,NA,TGTGCCAGCAGCCAGACTAGGTACGAGCAGTACTTC,CASSQTRYEQYF
TRBV2,TRBJ2-5,NA,NA,TGTGCCAGCAGCCCCGGGGGCGTTAGCGACCTTGGGCAGTACTTC,CASSPGGVSDLGQYF
TRBV7-6,TRBJ2-5,NA,NA,TGTGCCAGCAGCTCGTACCAAGAGACCCAGTACTTC,CASSSYQETQYF
TRBV5-4,TRBJ1-4,few,TRBD1,TGTGCCAGCAGCCCGGACAGGGCTGAAAAACTGTTTTTT,CASSPDRAEKLFF
TRBV9,TRBJ2-7,few,NA,TGTGCCAGCAGCCCCCATATGAGCTCCTACGAGCAGTACTTC,CASSPHMSSYEQYF
TRBV5-4,TRBJ2-1,once,NA,TGTGCCAGCAGCTTGGGGGACAATGAGCAGTTCTTC,CASSLGDNEQFF
TRBV19,TRBJ2-5,NA,NA,TGTGCCAGTAGTACCGAGGACGGCCGGGAGACCCAGTACTTC,CASSTEDGRETQYF
TRBV5-1,TRBJ2-3,once,NA,TGCGCCAGCAGCTTGGTTTCTAGCGGCACAGATACGCAGTATTTT,CASSLVSSGTDTQYF
TRBV7-9,TRBJ2-1,once,NA,TGTGCCAGCAGCCGGGACTTCTCCTACAATGAGCAGTTCTTC,CASSRDFSYNEQFF
TRBV30,TRBJ1-5,many,NA,TGTGCCTGGACAGGGTCGTCTAATCAGCCCCAGCATTTT,CAWTGSSNQPQHF
TRBV11-1,TRBJ2-5,NA,NA,TGTGCCAGCAGCAAGGACTGGCAAGAGACCCAGTACTTC,CASSKDWQETQYF
TRBV4-3,TRBJ2-2,many,NA,TGCGCCAGCAGCCATTCCCCGACACGGGCGGACACCGGGGAGCTGTTTTTT,CASSHSPTRADTGELFF
TRBV4-1,TRBJ2-7,many,NA,TGCGCCAGCAGCTTAATGACAGGTCCCTACGAGCAGTACTTC,CASSLMTGPYEQYF
TRBV5-1,TRBJ2-3,few,NA,TGCGCCAGCAGCTTGGATACCAACGGGGGAGATACGCAGTATTTT,CASSLDTNGGDTQYF
TRBV28,TRBJ2-7,many,TRBD1,TGTGCCAGCAAAGGGACAGGGGGCTCCCACGAGCAGTACTTC,CASKGTGGSHEQYF
TRBV18,TRBJ2-7,once,TRBD1,TGTGCCAGCTCACCGCCGGGACAGGGCTACGAGCAGTACTTC,CASSPPGQGYEQYF
TRBV4-1,TRBJ2-7,few,NA,TGCGCCAGCAGCCTAGGTGGAGGGCCCTACGAGCAGTACTTC,CASSLGGGPYEQYF